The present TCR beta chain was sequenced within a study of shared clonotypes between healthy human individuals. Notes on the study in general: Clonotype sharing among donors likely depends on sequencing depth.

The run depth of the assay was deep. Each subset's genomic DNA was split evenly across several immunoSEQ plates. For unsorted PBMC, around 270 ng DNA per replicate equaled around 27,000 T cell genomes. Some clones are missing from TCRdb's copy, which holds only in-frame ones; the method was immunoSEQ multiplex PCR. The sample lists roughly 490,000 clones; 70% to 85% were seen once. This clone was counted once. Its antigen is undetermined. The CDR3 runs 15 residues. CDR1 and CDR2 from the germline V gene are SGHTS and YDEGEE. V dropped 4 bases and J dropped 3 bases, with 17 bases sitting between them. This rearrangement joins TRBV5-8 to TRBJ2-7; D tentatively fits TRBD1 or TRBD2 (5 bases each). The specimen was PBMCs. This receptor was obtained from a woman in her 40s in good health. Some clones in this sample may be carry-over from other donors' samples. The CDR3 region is CASSTGRRADYEQYF. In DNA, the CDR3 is TGTGCCAGCAGCACAGGAAGGCGGGCGGACTACGAGCAGTACTTC.